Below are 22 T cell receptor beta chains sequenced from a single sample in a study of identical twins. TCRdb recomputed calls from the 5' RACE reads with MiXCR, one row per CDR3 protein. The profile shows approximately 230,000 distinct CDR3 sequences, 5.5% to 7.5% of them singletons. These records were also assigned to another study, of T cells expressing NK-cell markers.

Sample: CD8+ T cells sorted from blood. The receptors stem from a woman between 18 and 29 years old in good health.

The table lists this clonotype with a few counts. DNA for the CDR3: TGTGCCAGCAGTCCCCCAGCGGGAGGGCCTTACAATGAGCAGTTCTTC. Amino acid sequence: CASSPPAGGPYNEQFF. The chain recombines TRBV27 with TRBJ2-1; 10 bases line up with TRBD2. Unmatched junction bases numbered 8, after V lost 5 bases and J lost 4 bases. CDR1 MNHEY and CDR2 SMNVEV come from the germline V gene (reference sequence). The CDR3 length is 16 residues.

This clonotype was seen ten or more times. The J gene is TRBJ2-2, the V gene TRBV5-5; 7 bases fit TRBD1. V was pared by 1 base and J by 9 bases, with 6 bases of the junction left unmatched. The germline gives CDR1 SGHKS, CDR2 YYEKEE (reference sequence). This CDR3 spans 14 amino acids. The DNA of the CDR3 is TGTGCCAGCAGCTTGCGGACAGGCTGGCGGGAGCTGTTTTTT. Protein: CASSLRTGWRELFF.

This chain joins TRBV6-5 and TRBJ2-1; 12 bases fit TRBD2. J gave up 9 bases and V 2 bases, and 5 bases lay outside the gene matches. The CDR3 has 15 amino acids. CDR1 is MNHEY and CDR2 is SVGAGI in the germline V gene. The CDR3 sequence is CASSYGSSGGAEQFF. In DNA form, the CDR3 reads TGTGCCAGCAGTTACGGGTCTAGCGGGGGGGCTGAGCAGTTCTTC.

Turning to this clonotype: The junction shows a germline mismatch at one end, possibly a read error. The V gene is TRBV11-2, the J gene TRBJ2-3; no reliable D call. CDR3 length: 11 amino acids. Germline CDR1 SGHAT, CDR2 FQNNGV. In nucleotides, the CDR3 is TGTGCCAGCAGCTTAGTAGGCGTAGCAGAGTTT. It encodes CASSLVGVAEF. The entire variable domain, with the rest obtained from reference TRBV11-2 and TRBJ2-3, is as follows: EAGVAQSPRYKIIEKRQSVAFWCNPISGHATLYWYQQILGQGPKLLIQFQNNGVVDDSQLPKDRFSAERLKGVDSTLKIQPAKLEDSAVYLCASSLVGVAEFGPGTRLTVL.

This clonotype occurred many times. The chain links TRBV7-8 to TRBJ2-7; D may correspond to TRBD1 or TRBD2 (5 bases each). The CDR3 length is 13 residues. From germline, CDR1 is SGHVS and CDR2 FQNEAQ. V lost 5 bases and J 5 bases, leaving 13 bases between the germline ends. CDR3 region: CASSQGVGDEQYF. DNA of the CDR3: TGTGCCAGCAGCCAAGGGGTGGGGGACGAGCAGTACTTC.

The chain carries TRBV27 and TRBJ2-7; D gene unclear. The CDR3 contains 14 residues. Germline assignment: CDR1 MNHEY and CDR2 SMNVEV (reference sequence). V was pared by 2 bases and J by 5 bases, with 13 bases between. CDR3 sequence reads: CASSLIPLSNEQYF. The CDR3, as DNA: TGTGCCAGCAGTTTAATTCCCCTAAGCAACGAGCAGTACTTC.

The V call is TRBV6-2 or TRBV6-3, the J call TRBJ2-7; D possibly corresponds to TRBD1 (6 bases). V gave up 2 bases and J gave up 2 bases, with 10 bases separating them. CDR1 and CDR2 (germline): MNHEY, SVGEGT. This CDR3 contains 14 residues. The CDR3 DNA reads TGTGCCAGCAGTTACGGGGGCCGCACCTACGAGCAGTACTTC. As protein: CASSYGGRTYEQYF.

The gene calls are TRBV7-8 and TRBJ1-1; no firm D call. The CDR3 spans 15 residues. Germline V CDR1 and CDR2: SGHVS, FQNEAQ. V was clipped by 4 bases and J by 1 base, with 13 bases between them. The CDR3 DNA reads TGTGCCAGCAGCTCCTCGGGGTCCCCGAACACTGAAGCTTTCTTT. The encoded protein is CASSSSGSPNTEAFF.

For the CDR3, the DNA is TGCAGTGCTATACAGGGGACCTCTGGGGCCAACGTCCTGACTTTC. This gives the protein CSAIQGTSGANVLTF. The chain recombines TRBV20-1 with TRBJ2-6; 7 nucleotides match TRBD1. This CDR3 spans 15 amino acids. The germline CDR1 and CDR2 sequences are DFQATT and SNEGSKA (reference sequence). V lost 4 bases and J lost 0; bases outside the gene matches: 3.

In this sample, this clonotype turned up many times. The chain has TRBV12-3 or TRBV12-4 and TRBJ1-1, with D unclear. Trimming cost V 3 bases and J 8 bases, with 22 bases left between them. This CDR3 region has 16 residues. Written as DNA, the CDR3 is TGTGCCAGCAGTTTCGCGGGGTGGTCTGCTCTGGGGGAAGCTTTCTTT. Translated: CASSFAGWSALGEAFF.

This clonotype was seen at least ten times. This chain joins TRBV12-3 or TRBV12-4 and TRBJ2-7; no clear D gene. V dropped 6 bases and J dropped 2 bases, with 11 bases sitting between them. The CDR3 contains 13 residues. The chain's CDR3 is CASSNSETYEQYF. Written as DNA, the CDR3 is TGTGCCAGCAGCAACTCAGAAACCTACGAGCAGTACTTC.

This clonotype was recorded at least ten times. As DNA, the CDR3 is TGTGCCAGCCAAACAGGATTTAGCTCCTACAATGAGCAGTTCTTC. Translation gives CASQTGFSSYNEQFF. The chain couples TRBV2 to TRBJ2-1, with D maybe TRBD1 (5 bases). The V gene's germline CDR1 is SNHLY and CDR2 FYNNEI. CDR3 length: 15 residues. The germline V and J ends were trimmed by 8 bases and 0 bases, with 14 bases remaining between them.

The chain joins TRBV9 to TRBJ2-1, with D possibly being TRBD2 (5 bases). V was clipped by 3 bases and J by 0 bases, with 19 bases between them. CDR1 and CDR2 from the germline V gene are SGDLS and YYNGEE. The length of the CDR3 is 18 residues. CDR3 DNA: TGTGCCAGCAGCGCCGGAGGCGGAGCGCCGAGCTCCTACAATGAGCAGTTCTTC. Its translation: CASSAGGGAPSSYNEQFF. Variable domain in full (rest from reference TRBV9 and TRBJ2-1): DSGVTQTPKHLITATGQRVTLRCSPRSGDLSVYWYQQSLDQGLQFLIQYYNGEERAKGNILERFSAQQFPDLHSELNLSSLELGDSALYFCASSAGGGAPSSYNEQFFGPGTRLTVL.

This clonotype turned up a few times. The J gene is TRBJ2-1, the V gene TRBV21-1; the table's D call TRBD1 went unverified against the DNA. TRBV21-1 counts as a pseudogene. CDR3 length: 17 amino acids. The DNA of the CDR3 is TGTGCCAGCAGCACCTTGGGGACAGGACAGTCCCACAATGAGCAGTTCTTC. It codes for CASSTLGTGQSHNEQFF.

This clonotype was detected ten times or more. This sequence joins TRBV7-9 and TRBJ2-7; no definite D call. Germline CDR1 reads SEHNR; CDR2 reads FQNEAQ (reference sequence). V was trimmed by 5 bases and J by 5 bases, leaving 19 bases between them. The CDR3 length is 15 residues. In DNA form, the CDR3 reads TGTGCCAGCAGCCCCTACAGATCCCATTCCCACGAGCAGTACTTC. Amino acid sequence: CASSPYRSHSHEQYF.

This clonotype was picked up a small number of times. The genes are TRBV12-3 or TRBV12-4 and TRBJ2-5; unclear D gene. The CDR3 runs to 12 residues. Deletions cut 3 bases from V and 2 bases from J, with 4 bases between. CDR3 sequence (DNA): TGTGCCAGCAGTTTCCGTCAAGAGACCCAGTACTTC. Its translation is CASSFRQETQYF.

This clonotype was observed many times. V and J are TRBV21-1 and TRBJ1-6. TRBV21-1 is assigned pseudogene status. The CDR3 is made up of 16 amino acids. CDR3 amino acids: CASSMGHCDYNSPLHF. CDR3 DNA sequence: TGTGCCAGCAGCATGGGCCATTGTGACTATAATTCACCCCTCCACTTT.

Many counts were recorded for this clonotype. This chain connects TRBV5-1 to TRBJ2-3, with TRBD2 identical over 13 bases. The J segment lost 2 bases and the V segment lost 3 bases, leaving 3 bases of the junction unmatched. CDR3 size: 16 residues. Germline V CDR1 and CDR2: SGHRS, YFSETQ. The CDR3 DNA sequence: TGCGCCAGCAGCTCGGGACTAGCGGGGCTCACAGATACGCAGTATTTT. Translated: CASSSGLAGLTDTQYF.

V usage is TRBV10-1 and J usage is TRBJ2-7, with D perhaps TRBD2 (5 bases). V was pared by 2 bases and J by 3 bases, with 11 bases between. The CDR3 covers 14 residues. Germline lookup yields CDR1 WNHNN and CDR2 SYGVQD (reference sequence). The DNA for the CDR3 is TGCGCCAGCAGTGAGGCAGGTCGGGACTACGAGCAGTACTTC. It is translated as CASSEAGRDYEQYF.

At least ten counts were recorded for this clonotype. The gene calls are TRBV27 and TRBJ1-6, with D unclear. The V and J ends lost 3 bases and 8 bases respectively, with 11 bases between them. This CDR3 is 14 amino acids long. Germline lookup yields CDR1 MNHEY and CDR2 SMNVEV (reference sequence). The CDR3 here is CASSLGVKYSPLHF. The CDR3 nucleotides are TGTGCCAGCAGTTTGGGAGTGAAGTATTCACCCCTCCACTTT.

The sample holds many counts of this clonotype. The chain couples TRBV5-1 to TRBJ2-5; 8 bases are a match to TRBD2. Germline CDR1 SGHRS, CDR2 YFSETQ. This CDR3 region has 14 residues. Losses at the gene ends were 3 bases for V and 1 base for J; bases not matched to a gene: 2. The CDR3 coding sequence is TGCGCCAGCAGCTCGGGGGGGCCCCAAGAGACCCAGTACTTC. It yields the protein CASSSGGPQETQYF.

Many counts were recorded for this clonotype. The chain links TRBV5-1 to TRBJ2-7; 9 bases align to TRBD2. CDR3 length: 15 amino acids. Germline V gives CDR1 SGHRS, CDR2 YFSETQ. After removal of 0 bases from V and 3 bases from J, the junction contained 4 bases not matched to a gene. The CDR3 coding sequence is TGCGCCAGCAGCTTGGAGGGACTAGCCTACTACGAGCAGTACTTC. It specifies CASSLEGLAYYEQYF.